This TCR beta chain emerged from a study of identical twins. MiXCR, applied by TCRdb to the 5' RACE reads, yields one record per CDR3 protein. The sample lists around 340,000 distinct CDR3 sequences; approximately 13% were seen once. The V and J ends lost 4 bases and 2 bases, in that order; junction bases with no gene match: 2. Germline CDR1 and CDR2: SQVTM and ANQGSEA. The CDR3 extends over 12 amino acids. The data also belong to a second study, concerning yellow fever vaccine responses in identical twins.

The chain is built from TRBV29-1 and TRBJ2-7, with TRBD2 matching over 7 bases. The clonotype comes from a woman under 30 in good health. Sequences were obtained from CD8+ T cells sorted from blood. As DNA, the CDR3 is TGCAGCGTTGTAGCGGGTACCTACGAGCAGTACTTC. Translation: CSVVAGTYEQYF.